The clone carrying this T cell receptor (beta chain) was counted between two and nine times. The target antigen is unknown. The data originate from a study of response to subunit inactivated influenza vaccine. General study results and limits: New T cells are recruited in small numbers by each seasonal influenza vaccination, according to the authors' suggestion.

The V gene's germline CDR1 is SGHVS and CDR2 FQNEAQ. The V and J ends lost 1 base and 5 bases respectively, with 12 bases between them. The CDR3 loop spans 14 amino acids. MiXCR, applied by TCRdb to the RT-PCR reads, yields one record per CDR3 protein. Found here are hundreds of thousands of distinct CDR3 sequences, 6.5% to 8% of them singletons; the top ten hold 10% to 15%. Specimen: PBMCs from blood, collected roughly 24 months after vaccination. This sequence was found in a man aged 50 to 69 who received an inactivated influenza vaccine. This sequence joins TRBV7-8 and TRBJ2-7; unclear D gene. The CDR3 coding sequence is TGTGCCAGCAGCTTAGAAGGGCCAGTAAACGAGCAGTACTTC. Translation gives CASSLEGPVNEQYF.